This passage covers 13 T cell receptor beta chains from one sample sequenced in a study of T cells in localized non-small cell lung cancer. Clones were read by immunoSEQ multiplex PCR, and TCRdb kept only the in-frame ones, dropping some. The sample contains 3,200 or so clones, 29% of which appear only once. The material sequenced was lung tumor tissue, taken before any cancer treatment. The receptor source for this set is a man aged 35 to 69 with stage III lung adenocarcinoma.

This clone was seen a handful of times. The chain has TRBV10-3 and TRBJ2-3; 13 bases align to TRBD2. Trimming took 10 bases from V and 4 from J; bases not matched to a gene: 5. Germline loops: CDR1 ENHRY, CDR2 SYGVKD. This CDR3 region has 14 residues. CDR3 coding DNA: TGTGCCAGGCGGACTAGCGGGAGATCAGATACGCAGTATTTT. Protein: CARRTSGRSDTQYF.

This clone has just a few counts. The chain joins TRBV6-7 to TRBJ2-7; D is uncertain. TRBV6-7 is identified as an open reading frame with a role that is uncertain. The CDR3 contains 11 residues. The CDR3 DNA is TGTGCCATCAGTGACCTCGACGAGCAGTACGTC. It codes for CAISDLDEQYV.

Relative to its sample, this clone is medium-sized. The CDR3: CASSEVWTGDYGYTF. The CDR3 nucleotides read TGTGCCAGCAGTGAAGTCTGGACAGGGGACTATGGCTACACCTTC. The rearrangement joins TRBV6-1 to TRBJ1-2, with 9 bases aligning to TRBD1. The CDR3 spans 15 residues. The junction had 3 bases not matched to a gene; V was cut back by 1 base and J by 3 bases. Germline V gene sequence: CDR1 MNHNS, CDR2 SASEGT.

In its sample, this clone was seen a few times. The rearrangement joins TRBV5-1 to TRBJ2-7; D not resolved. This CDR3 spans 15 amino acids. V shed 0 bases and J shed 3 bases, with 13 bases lying between them. Germline V CDR1 and CDR2: SGHRS, YFSETQ. The CDR3 is CASSLVLKGIYEQYF. DNA for the CDR3: TGCGCCAGCAGCTTGGTCCTGAAGGGAATCTACGAGCAGTACTTC.

By proportion, this clone is large. Compared with germline, one end of the junction differs, possibly owing to a read error. The V call is TRBV6-8, the J call TRBJ1-1; D may be TRBD1 (5 bases). Germline V gene lookup returns CDR1 MNHGY and CDR2 SAAAGT. CDR3 length equals 15 residues. The CDR3 bases are TGTGCCAGCAGTGACTCAAGGACGGGGGGCACTGAAGCTTTCTTT. It translates to CASSDSRTGGTEAFF.

This chain joins TRBV29-1 and TRBJ2-7; maybe TRBD2 (7 bases). The germline V gene encodes CDR1 SQVTM and CDR2 ANQGSEA. Trimming removed 7 bases from V and 4 bases from J, with 17 bases in between. The CDR3 contains 13 residues. This CDR3 is CSAGGTFEYEQYF. The CDR3 coding sequence is TGCAGCGCCGGGGGGACATTCGAGTACGAGCAGTACTTC.

Only a few counts were recorded for this clone. One end of the junction fails to match germline, which may point to a read error. The genes are TRBV11-3 and TRBJ1-1, with D possibly TRBD1 on 5 matching bases. Germline assignment: CDR1 SGHNT and CDR2 YENEEA. The CDR3 is 14 amino acids. CDR3 region: CASSFEGANSEAFF. In nucleotides, the CDR3 is TGTGCCAGCAGCTTCGAAGGGGCGAACTCTGAAGCTTTCTTT.

This clone was detected a few times. The V and J genes are TRBV10-3 and TRBJ2-1, with 7 nucleotides matching TRBD2. The CDR3 length is 17 residues. J lost 3 bases, V lost 1 base, and 9 bases had no gene match. Germline loops: CDR1 ENHRY, CDR2 SYGVKD. Written as DNA, the CDR3 is TGTGCCATCAGTGAGTATGATATAGCGGGCCTCTACAATGAGCAGTTCTTC. Translating it yields CAISEYDIAGLYNEQFF.

This clone was recorded a few times. The chain couples TRBV2 to TRBJ2-1; D unclear. V lost 1 base to trimming and J lost 2 bases, with 9 bases between them. CDR1 SNHLY and CDR2 FYNNEI come from the germline V gene. The CDR3 spans 15 residues. In DNA form, the CDR3 reads TGTGCCAGCAGTGAAGGGGGTTATGCCTACAATGAGCAGTTCTTC. Its translation: CASSEGGYAYNEQFF.

The V gene is TRBV29-1, the J gene TRBJ2-1, with 10 bases aligning to TRBD2. The V gene end was trimmed by 3 bases and the J gene end by 9 bases; junction bases not matched to a gene: 8. CDR1 and CDR2 from the germline V gene are SQVTM and ANQGSEA. The CDR3 runs to 14 residues. The CDR3 region is CSVDGASGGSEQFF. CDR3 nucleotides: TGCAGCGTTGATGGGGCTAGCGGGGGAAGTGAGCAGTTCTTC.

The chain couples TRBV29-1 to TRBJ2-7; D gene uncertain. V was cut by 0 bases and J by 3 bases, with 12 bases left in between. The CDR3 sequence is 14 residues long. Germline V gene lookup returns CDR1 SQVTM and CDR2 ANQGSEA. The CDR3 nucleotides are TGCAGCGTTGAAGATCTTAGGTCACTCTACGAGCAGTACGTC. It encodes CSVEDLRSLYEQYV.

This clone was found a few times. V gene TRBV6-8 combines with J gene TRBJ1-1, with 8 bases that match TRBD1. The germline V gene has CDR1 MNHGY and CDR2 SAAAGT. This CDR3 is 13 amino acids long. The V gene end was trimmed by 9 bases and the J gene end by 0 bases; junction bases not matched to a gene: 3. The CDR3 region has the DNA TGTGCCAGGGTGACAGGGGTGAACACTGAAGCTTTCTTT. Amino acids: CARVTGVNTEAFF.

The V call is TRBV9, the J call TRBJ2-2; 7 bases are a match to TRBD2. Germline trimming cut 0 bases from V and 7 bases from J; bases unmatched to any gene: 15. Per germline, CDR1 SGDLS and CDR2 YYNGEE. The CDR3 spans 18 residues. Here the CDR3 reads CASSVEDWWEGLGGELFF. The DNA of the CDR3 is TGTGCCAGCAGCGTAGAAGATTGGTGGGAGGGCCTTGGCGGGGAGCTGTTTTTT.